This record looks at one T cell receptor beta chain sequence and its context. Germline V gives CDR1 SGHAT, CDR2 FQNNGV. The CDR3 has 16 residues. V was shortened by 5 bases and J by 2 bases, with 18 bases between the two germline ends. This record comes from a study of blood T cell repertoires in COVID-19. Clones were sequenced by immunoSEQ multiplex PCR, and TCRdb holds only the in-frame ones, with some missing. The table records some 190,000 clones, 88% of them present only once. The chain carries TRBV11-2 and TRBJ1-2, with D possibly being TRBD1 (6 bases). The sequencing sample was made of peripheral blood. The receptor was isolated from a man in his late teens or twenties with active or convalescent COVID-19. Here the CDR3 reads CASSPEVTGHNYGYTF. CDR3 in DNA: TGTGCCAGCAGCCCAGAGGTTACAGGGCACAACTATGGCTACACCTTC. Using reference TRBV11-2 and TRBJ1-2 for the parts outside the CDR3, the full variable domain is EAGVAQSPRYKIIEKRQSVAFWCNPISGHATLYWYQQILGQGPKLLIQFQNNGVVDDSQLPKDRFSAERLKGVDSTLKIQPAKLEDSAVYLCASSPEVTGHNYGYTFGSGTRLTVV.